These 6 T cell receptor beta chains share one sample of origin, sequenced in a study of CD8 T cells in ankylosing spondylitis. TCRdb re-called the 5' RACE reads through MiXCR, storing one row per CDR3 protein. There are some 350,000 distinct CDR3 sequences in the sample; roughly 14% occur only once, and roughly 0.99% lies in the top ten. The sample comprised blood, either unsorted or a sorted T cell fraction (not recorded which). These receptors were collected from a male donor with ankylosing spondylitis or in good health (not recorded which).

This clonotype turned up a few times. The chain joins TRBV3-1 to TRBJ1-1; D gene uncertain. Germline CDR1 reads LGHDT; CDR2 reads YNNKEL (reference sequence). This CDR3 has 16 residues. Between the trimmed V and J ends, which lost 0 bases and 1 base, there was a span of 12 bases. The CDR3 sequence is CASSQDSVPRNTEAFF. DNA of the CDR3: TGTGCCAGCAGCCAAGATTCCGTACCTAGGAACACTGAAGCTTTCTTT.

This clonotype was detected a few times. V usage is TRBV12-3 or TRBV12-4 and J usage is TRBJ2-1; unclear D gene. CDR3 length: 15 amino acids. V shed 2 bases and J shed 4 bases, with 12 bases lying between them. CDR3 loop: CASSLSGALYNEQFF. CDR3 nucleotide sequence: TGTGCCAGCAGTTTATCCGGAGCACTTTACAATGAGCAGTTCTTC.

This chain links TRBV5-6 with TRBJ2-3; D possibly corresponds to TRBD2 (5 bases). Trimming took off 3 bases at V and 4 bases at J, with 12 bases between the two ends. CDR1 SGHDT and CDR2 YYEEEE come from the germline V gene. The CDR3 length is 14 residues. The CDR3 is CASSSSPTSDTQYF. CDR3 DNA sequence: TGTGCCAGCAGCTCTAGCCCCACATCAGATACGCAGTATTTT.

A few counts support this clonotype. The genes are TRBV20-1 and TRBJ2-2, with TRBD1 matching over 8 bases. CDR1 is DFQATT and CDR2 is SNEGSKA in the germline V gene (reference sequence). The CDR3 runs 17 residues. V dropped 0 bases and J dropped 8; count of bases not matched to a gene: 14. DNA of the CDR3: TGCAGTGCTAGAGATAGCGCAGGGGGCGTTGTGGAAGGGGAGCTGTTTTTT. It translates to CSARDSAGGVVEGELFF.

This clonotype occurred many times. This chain uses TRBV12-3 or TRBV12-4 with TRBJ1-2, with 7 nucleotides matching TRBD1. With 6 bases clipped from V and 4 bases from J, the junction kept 5 bases outside the gene matches. The CDR3 sequence is 13 residues long. The CDR3 nucleotides are TGTGCCAGCAGGCTGACAGGGACCTATGGCTACACCTTC. The encoded protein is CASRLTGTYGYTF.

This clonotype was counted at least ten times. This chain links TRBV6-5 with TRBJ1-1; 7 nucleotides line up with TRBD1. CDR3 size: 14 residues. Trimming took 4 bases from V and 2 from J; bases not matched to a gene: 4. Germline-derived CDR1 and CDR2 are MNHEY and SVGAGI. CDR3 protein: CASSFRDRNTEAFF. The CDR3 DNA reads TGTGCCAGCAGTTTCCGGGACAGAAACACTGAAGCTTTCTTT.